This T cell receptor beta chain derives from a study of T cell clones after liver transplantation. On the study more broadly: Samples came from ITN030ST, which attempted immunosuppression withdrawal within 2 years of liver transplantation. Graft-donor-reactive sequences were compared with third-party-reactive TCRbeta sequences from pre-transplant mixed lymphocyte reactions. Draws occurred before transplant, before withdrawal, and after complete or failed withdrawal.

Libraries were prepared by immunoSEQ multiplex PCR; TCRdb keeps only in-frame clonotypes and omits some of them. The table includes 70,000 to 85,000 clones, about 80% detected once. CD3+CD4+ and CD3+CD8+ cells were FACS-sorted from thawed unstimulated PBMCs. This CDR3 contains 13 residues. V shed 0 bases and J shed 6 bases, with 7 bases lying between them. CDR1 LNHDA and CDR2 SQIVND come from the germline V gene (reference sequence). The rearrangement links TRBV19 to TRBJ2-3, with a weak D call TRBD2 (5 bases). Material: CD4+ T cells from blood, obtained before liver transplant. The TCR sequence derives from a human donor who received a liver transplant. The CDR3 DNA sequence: TGTGCCAGTAGTATAGATCGAGGGGATACGCAGTATTTT. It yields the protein CASSIDRGDTQYF. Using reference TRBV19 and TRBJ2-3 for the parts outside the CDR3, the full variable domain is DGGITQSPKYLFRKEGQNVTLSCEQNLNHDAMYWYRQDPGQGLRLIYYSQIVNDFQKGDIAEGYSVSREKKESFPLTVTSAQKNPTAFYLCASSIDRGDTQYFGPGTRLTVL.